This TCR beta chain was sequenced in a study of T-cell memory formation after mild COVID-19. MiXCR, run by TCRdb on the 5' RACE reads, gives a single entry per CDR3 protein. The repertoire holds hundreds of thousands of distinct CDR3 sequences, around 15% seen once, with approximately 25% in the top ten. General study results and limits: Some SARS-CoV-2-responding clones were already detected in memory before infection. Clones contracting across day 15 to 85 had a balanced CD4/CD8 profile; later expanding clones leaned CD4+.

Many counts were recorded for this clonotype. Its antigen is as yet unknown. Germline is not matched at one junction end, which may reflect a read error. The receptor's source is a man between 18 and 35 years old who had mild COVID-19 (a few samples of this study predate the infection). Cell type and time point are not known. Sample: PBMCs or a T cell subset sorted from them (not recorded which).

In nucleotides, the CDR3 is TGCGCCAGCAGCTTTCTCGGGGGCCAGGAGACCCAGTACTTC. Translating gives CASSFLGGQETQYF. The V call is TRBV7-2, the J call TRBJ2-5; D assignment may be TRBD1 or TRBD2 (6 bases each). Germline V lookup: CDR1 SGHTA, CDR2 FQGNSA. This CDR3 spans 14 amino acids.